The 21 T cell receptor beta chains given below trace back to one sample, sequenced in a study of blood T cell repertoires in COVID-19. The protocol was immunoSEQ multiplex PCR, while the TCRdb copy is restricted to in-frame clones and leaves out a portion. The sample records about 190,000 clones, around 86% being singletons. The sample consisted of PBMCs or T cells enriched from blood (not recorded which). All receptors come from a woman aged 25 to 45 who had recovered from COVID-19.

V is TRBV3-1 (or the pseudogene TRBV3-2) and J is TRBJ2-5; D might be TRBD2 (6 bases). This CDR3 spans 19 amino acids. CDR1 and CDR2 (germline): LGHDT, YNNKEL (reference sequence). The V gene lost 0 bases and the J gene lost 0 bases, with 20 bases spanning the gap. The CDR3 spells CASSQEVGRYIADQETQYF. The CDR3 coding sequence is TGTGCCAGCAGCCAAGAAGTAGGTCGGTACATAGCGGACCAAGAGACCCAGTACTTC.

This chain links TRBV5-1 with TRBJ2-2; tentative D call: TRBD1 (6 bases). CDR1 and CDR2 from the germline V gene are SGHRS and YFSETQ. The ends were cut back, 0 bases at V and 3 bases at J, with 9 bases in the middle. The CDR3 length is 15 residues. The CDR3 DNA reads as TGCGCCAGCAGCTTGGAACAGGGAGACACCGGGGAGCTGTTTTTT. Encoded protein: CASSLEQGDTGELFF.

This chain connects TRBV4-1 to TRBJ1-2; tentatively, D is TRBD1 (6 bases). The CDR3 loop spans 16 amino acids. Trimming cost V 7 bases and J 1 base, with 19 bases left between them. Germline V gene lookup returns CDR1 MGHRA and CDR2 YSYEKL. DNA for the CDR3: TGCGCCAGCACCCCCCCTGGACAGAGGATTAACTATGGCTACACCTTC. This encodes CASTPPGQRINYGYTF.

The DNA of the CDR3 is TGTGCCAGCAGCTTGGCGACGCAAGCGGGAGCCTTGGATACGCAGTATTTT. Protein: CASSLATQAGALDTQYF. The rearrangement joins TRBV5-4 to TRBJ2-3; 8 nucleotides agree with TRBD2. The CDR3 has 17 amino acids. V lost 0 bases to trimming and J lost 6 bases; unmatched junction nucleotides: 12. Germline V lookup: CDR1 SGHNT, CDR2 YYREEE (reference sequence).

The rearrangement links TRBV4-2 to TRBJ2-7; 9 bases match TRBD2. Trimming cost V 0 bases and J 4 bases; bases outside gene matches: 7. In germline, CDR1 is LGHNA, CDR2 YNFKEQ. The CDR3 loop spans 16 amino acids. The CDR3 DNA is TGTGCCAGCAGCCAAGAGGCAGGACTAGCGAGATACGAGCAGTACTTC. Translating gives CASSQEAGLARYEQYF.

The chain couples TRBV6-5 to TRBJ2-7, with TRBD2 matching 7 bases. J was trimmed by 2 bases and V by 7 bases; bases with no gene match: 11. Germline V gene data show CDR1 as MNHEY and CDR2 as SVGAGI. The CDR3 is 15 amino acids. The CDR3 loop is CASKPSGDPTYEQYF. As DNA, the CDR3 is TGTGCCAGCAAGCCGAGCGGGGATCCGACCTACGAGCAGTACTTC.

This rearrangement joins TRBV19 to TRBJ2-2; 8 bases line up with TRBD2. Germline CDR1 reads LNHDA; CDR2 reads SQIVND (reference sequence). V trimming: 3 bases; J trimming: 6 bases; junction bases outside the gene matches: 6. The CDR3 extends over 15 amino acids. This chain's CDR3 is CASSMSGRISGELFF. For the CDR3, the DNA is TGTGCCAGTAGTATGAGCGGGAGAATCTCCGGGGAGCTGTTTTTT.

This clone has a single count. The V gene is TRBV2, the J gene TRBJ1-2; possibly TRBD1 for D (6 bases). CDR3 size: 12 residues. Per the germline V gene, CDR1 is SNHLY and CDR2 is FYNNEI. Trimming shortened V by 10 bases and J by 13 bases, and 22 bases separated the two germline ends. CDR3 coding DNA: TGTGCCACTACACCCGGGACATCTTTTAGCACCTTC. Translation gives CATTPGTSFSTF.

The chain couples TRBV28 to TRBJ2-7; D may be TRBD2 (7 bases). The CDR3 is 13 residues long. The ends were cut back, 8 bases at V and 2 bases at J, with 13 bases in the middle. From germline, CDR1 is MDHEN and CDR2 SYDVKM. The DNA of the CDR3 is TGTGCCAGCTGGGGGGGGCTACCCTACGAGCAGTACTTC. Its protein is CASWGGLPYEQYF.

This sequence joins TRBV7-8 and TRBJ1-5; TRBD1 agrees at 7 bases. The germline V gene has CDR1 SGHVS and CDR2 FQNEAQ. The J segment lost 6 bases and the V segment lost 5 bases, leaving 10 bases of the junction unmatched. The CDR3 is made up of 15 amino acids. The DNA for the CDR3 is TGTGCCAGCAGCCCCGACAGGGACTTTGGTCAGCCCCAGCATTTT. This codes for CASSPDRDFGQPQHF.

The CDR3 coding sequence is TGTGCCAGCATCTCATCTGGAGATACTGAAGCTTTCTTT. This codes for CASISSGDTEAFF. The chain recombines TRBV27 with TRBJ1-1; no clear D gene. The V end was cut by 7 bases, the J end by 5 bases, with 14 bases between. The length of the CDR3 is 13 residues. Germline values: CDR1 MNHEY, CDR2 SMNVEV (reference sequence).

The CDR3 sequence is CASSLRTGGYNEQFF. Here the CDR3 DNA reads TGCGCCAGCAGCTTGAGAACAGGGGGGTACAATGAGCAGTTCTTC. The chain combines TRBV5-1 with TRBJ2-1, with 8 bases identical to TRBD1. The CDR3 has 15 residues. CDR1 and CDR2 (germline): SGHRS, YFSETQ. J was trimmed by 4 bases and V by 1 base; bases with no gene match: 4.

Details on this clone: This sample includes further DNA sequences coding for the same CDR3. The V call is TRBV5-1, the J call TRBJ1-1, with D hard to call. In germline, CDR1 is SGHRS, CDR2 YFSETQ. This CDR3 is built from 13 residues. The V end lost 2 bases, the J end lost 2 bases, and 7 bases lay between the germline ends. The CDR3 coding sequence is TGCGCCAGCAGCTTACAAGAAAACACTGAAGCTTTCTTT. Its protein product is CASSLQENTEAFF.

The chain recombines TRBV13 with TRBJ2-1, with TRBD2 identical over 12 bases. The CDR3 contains 15 residues. Germline V gives CDR1 PRHDT, CDR2 FYEKMQ (reference sequence). Trimming took 5 bases from V and 4 from J; bases not matched to a gene: 3. The CDR3 region has the DNA TGTGCCAGCAGCCAACTAGCGGGAGGTTACAATGAGCAGTTCTTC. As protein: CASSQLAGGYNEQFF.

The rearrangement links TRBV5-4 to TRBJ2-7; 8 bases align to TRBD1. V dropped 4 bases and J dropped 2; count of bases not matched to a gene: 8. The germline gives CDR1 SGHNT, CDR2 YYREEE (reference sequence). The CDR3 covers 15 residues. This chain's CDR3 is CASSIAQGVTYEQYF. In nucleotides, the CDR3 is TGTGCCAGCAGCATAGCACAGGGGGTGACCTACGAGCAGTACTTC.

This clone has only a few counts. The chain links TRBV29-1 to TRBJ2-7; possibly TRBD2 for D (6 bases). From germline, CDR1 is SQVTM and CDR2 ANQGSEA. The CDR3 is made up of 12 amino acids. Deletions cut 4 bases from V and 2 bases from J, with 9 bases between. CDR3 in DNA: TGCAGCGTTGGGGACTTCGCCTACGAGCAGTACTTC. Translated, it gives CSVGDFAYEQYF.

The chain has TRBV28 and TRBJ2-7; 13 bases line up with TRBD2. The CDR3 covers 19 residues. Germline V lookup: CDR1 MDHEN, CDR2 SYDVKM. Trimming took 3 bases from V and 2 from J; bases not matched to a gene: 13. CDR3: CASSFRTSGSRSKAYEQYF. The CDR3 DNA reads TGTGCCAGCAGTTTCAGGACTAGCGGGAGCAGATCTAAGGCCTACGAGCAGTACTTC.

This clone was detected only a few times. The chain recombines TRBV7-9 with TRBJ2-1; 15 nucleotides align to TRBD2. V shed 0 bases and J 1 base; nucleotides not matched to a gene: 4. The CDR3 sequence is 19 residues long. Germline values: CDR1 SEHNR, CDR2 FQNEAQ (reference sequence). The CDR3 region has the DNA TGTGCCAGCAGCTTAGCTAAGGGACTAGCGGGAGGTTCCTACAATGAGCAGTTCTTC. Translating gives CASSLAKGLAGGSYNEQFF.

V is TRBV7-9 and J is TRBJ1-2, with TRBD1 as a possible D gene (5 bases). V dropped 1 base and J dropped 7 bases, with 10 bases sitting between them. The CDR3 covers 13 residues. The germline CDR1 and CDR2 sequences are SEHNR and FQNEAQ (reference sequence). The CDR3 DNA reads TGTGCCAGCAGCTTAGACAGGCCAGTTGGCTACACCTTC. As protein: CASSLDRPVGYTF.

The V call is TRBV6-1, the J call TRBJ2-1; 10 bases agree with TRBD2. The CDR3 runs 15 residues. Germline V gives CDR1 MNHNS, CDR2 SASEGT. V lost 2 bases to trimming and J lost 9 bases; unmatched junction nucleotides: 7. CDR3 coding DNA: TGTGCCAGCAGTGAACTAGCGGGAGTACAGCGTGAGCAGTTCTTC. Its translation is CASSELAGVQREQFF.

This chain links TRBV7-4 with TRBJ1-2; D gene uncertain. The CDR3 is made up of 15 amino acids. Germline values: CDR1 SGHVT, CDR2 SQSDAQ. V was shortened by 2 bases and J by 5 bases, with 15 bases between the two germline ends. CDR3 sequence (DNA): TGTGCCAGCAGCTTACGAGATCGGTTAGTTTATGGCTACACCTTC. It codes for CASSLRDRLVYGYTF.